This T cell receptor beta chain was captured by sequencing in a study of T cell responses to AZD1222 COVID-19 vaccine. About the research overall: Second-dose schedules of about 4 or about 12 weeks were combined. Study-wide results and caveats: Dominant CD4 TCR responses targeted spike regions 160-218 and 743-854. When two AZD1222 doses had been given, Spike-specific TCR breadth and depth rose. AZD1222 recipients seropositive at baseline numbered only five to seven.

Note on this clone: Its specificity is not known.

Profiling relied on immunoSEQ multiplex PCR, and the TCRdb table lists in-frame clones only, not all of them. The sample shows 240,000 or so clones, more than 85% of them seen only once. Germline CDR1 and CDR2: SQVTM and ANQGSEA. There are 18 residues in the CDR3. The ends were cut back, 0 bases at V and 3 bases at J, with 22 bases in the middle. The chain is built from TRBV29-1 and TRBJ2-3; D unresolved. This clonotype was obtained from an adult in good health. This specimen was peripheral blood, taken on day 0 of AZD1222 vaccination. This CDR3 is CSVEDYLLTGVGTDTQYF. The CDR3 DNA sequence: TGCAGCGTTGAAGATTACCTCCTGACTGGGGTAGGGACAGATACGCAGTATTTT.